The 4 T cell receptor beta chains below come from one sample, sequenced in a study of vaccination and CD4 T cells after COVID-19. Their specific antigens are unknown. An Oncomine TCR Beta short-read assay was used to sequence the DNA from cultured CD4+ T cells. Each CDR3 protein is one row after TCRdb ran MiXCR on the PCR reads. The repertoire holds over 20,000 distinct CDR3 sequences, with about 39% as singletons. Treatment in this sample: roughly 11-day PBMC culture with coronavirus spike peptide pools or control peptides (ViraFEST assay). The sample consisted of CD4+ T cells from blood, cultured in vitro. The receptors come from a human donor who had recovered from COVID-19.

The chain uses TRBV2 and TRBJ1-2; D call uncertain. Germline V lookup: CDR1 SNHLY, CDR2 FYNNEI. The V gene lost 6 bases and the J gene lost 7 bases, with 21 bases spanning the gap. CDR3 length: 15 amino acids. The CDR3 DNA follows: TGTGCCAGCAGGAACCCCTGGGCGCAGGATAGTGGCTACACCTTC. Its protein product is CASRNPWAQDSGYTF.

This clonotype was picked up a small number of times. This sequence joins TRBV6-2 or TRBV6-3 and TRBJ2-1; 8 bases are shared with TRBD2. With V trimmed by 10 bases and J by 4 bases, 12 bases remained unmatched. From germline, CDR1 is MNHEY and CDR2 SVGEGT. The CDR3 spans 15 residues. CDR3 residues: CATDGGGTSYNEQFF. In DNA form, the CDR3 reads TGTGCCACCGACGGGGGAGGGACTAGTTACAATGAGCAGTTCTTC.

The rearrangement uses TRBV18 and TRBJ2-1; D is uncertain. Trimming took 4 bases from V and 8 from J, leaving 12 bases between them. The CDR3 totals 13 residues. Germline V gives CDR1 KGHSH, CDR2 LQKENI. CDR3 in amino acids: CASSQTPSDEQFF. The CDR3 bases are TGTGCCAGCTCACAGACCCCATCGGATGAGCAGTTCTTC.

This clonotype was observed a few times. V is TRBV7-2 and J is TRBJ1-2; D might be TRBD1 (6 bases). The CDR3 runs 15 residues. The germline gives CDR1 SGHTA, CDR2 FQGNSA. V was cut by 1 base and J by 4 bases, with 13 bases left in between. The CDR3 loop reads CASSLGEGGVYGYTF. The CDR3 DNA is TGTGCCAGCAGCTTAGGAGAAGGGGGTGTCTATGGCTACACCTTC.